This TCR beta chain was sequenced for a study of blood T cell repertoires in COVID-19. Study in general: There were acute and convalescent COVID-19 samples, and they came from the United States, Italy and Spain. In each case, the material was cDNA or gDNA derived from T cells, B-cell-depleted T cells, or PBMCs.

Using immunoSEQ multiplex PCR, the repertoire was profiled, and TCRdb retains in-frame clones only, with some absent. The sample yields roughly 80,000 clones, 82% seen once. The CDR3 sequence is 14 residues long. The genes are TRBV21-1 and TRBJ1-2. TRBV21-1 is deemed a pseudogene. The sequenced sample was peripheral blood. The receptor's source is a human donor in a cohort sampled during active COVID-19. The DNA for the CDR3 is TGTGCCAGCAGCAACCGGGGAAGCAACTATGGCTACACCTTC. It is translated as CASSNRGSNYGYTF.